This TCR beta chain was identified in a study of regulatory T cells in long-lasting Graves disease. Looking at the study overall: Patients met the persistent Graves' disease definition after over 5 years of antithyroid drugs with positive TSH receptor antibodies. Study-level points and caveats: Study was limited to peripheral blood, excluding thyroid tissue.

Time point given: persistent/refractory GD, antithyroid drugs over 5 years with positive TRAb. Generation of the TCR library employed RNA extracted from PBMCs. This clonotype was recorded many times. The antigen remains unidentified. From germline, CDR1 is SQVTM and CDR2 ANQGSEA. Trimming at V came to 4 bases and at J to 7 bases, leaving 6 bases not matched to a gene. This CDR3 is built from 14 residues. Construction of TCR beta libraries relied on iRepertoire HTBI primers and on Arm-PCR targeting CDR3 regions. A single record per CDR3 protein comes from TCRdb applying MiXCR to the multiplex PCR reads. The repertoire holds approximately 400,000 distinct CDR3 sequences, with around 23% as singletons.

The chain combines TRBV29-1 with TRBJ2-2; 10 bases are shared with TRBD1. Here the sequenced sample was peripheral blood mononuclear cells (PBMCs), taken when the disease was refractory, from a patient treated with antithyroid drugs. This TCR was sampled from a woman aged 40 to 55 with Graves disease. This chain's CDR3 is CSVASGTGDGELFF. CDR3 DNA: TGCAGCGTTGCTTCCGGGACAGGGGACGGGGAGCTGTTTTTT.